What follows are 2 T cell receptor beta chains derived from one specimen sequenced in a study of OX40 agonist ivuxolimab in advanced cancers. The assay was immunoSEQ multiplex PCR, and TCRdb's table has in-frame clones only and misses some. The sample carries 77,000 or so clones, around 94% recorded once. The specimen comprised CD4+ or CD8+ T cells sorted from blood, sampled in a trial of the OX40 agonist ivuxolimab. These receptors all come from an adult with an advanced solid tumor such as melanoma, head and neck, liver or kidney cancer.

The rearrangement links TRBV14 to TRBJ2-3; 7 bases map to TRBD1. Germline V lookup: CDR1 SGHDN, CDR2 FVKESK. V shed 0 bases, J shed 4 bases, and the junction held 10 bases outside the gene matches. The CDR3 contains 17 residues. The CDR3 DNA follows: TGTGCCAGCAGCCAAGATCCGAACAGGGGATTATCAGATACGCAGTATTTT. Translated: CASSQDPNRGLSDTQYF.

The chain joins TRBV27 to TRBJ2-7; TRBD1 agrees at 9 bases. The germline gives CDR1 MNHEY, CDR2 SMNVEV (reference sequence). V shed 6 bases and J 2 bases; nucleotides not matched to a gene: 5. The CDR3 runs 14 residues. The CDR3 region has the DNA TGTGCCAGCAGCTCAGGGACAGGGCCCTACGAGCAGTACTTC. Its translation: CASSSGTGPYEQYF.